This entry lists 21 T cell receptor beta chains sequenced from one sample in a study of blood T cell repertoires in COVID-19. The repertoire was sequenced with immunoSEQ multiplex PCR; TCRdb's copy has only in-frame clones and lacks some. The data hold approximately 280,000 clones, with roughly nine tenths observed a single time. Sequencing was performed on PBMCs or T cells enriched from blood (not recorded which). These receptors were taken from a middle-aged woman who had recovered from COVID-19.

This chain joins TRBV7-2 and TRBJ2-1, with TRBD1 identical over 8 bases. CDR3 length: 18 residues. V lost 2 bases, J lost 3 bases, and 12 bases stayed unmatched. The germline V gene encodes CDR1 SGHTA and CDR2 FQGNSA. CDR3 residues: CASSLSGGVGTGYNEQFF. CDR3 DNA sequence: TGTGCCAGCAGCTTATCGGGCGGGGTGGGGACAGGCTACAATGAGCAGTTCTTC.

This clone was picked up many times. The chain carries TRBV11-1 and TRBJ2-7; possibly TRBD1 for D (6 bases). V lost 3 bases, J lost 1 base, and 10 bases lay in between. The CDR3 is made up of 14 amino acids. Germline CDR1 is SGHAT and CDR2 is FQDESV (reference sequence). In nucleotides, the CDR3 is TGTGCCAGCAGCTTTACGACAGGATCCTACGAGCAGTACTTC. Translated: CASSFTTGSYEQYF. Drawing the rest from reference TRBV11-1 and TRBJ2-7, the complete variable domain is EAEVAQSPRYKITEKSQAVAFWCDPISGHATLYWYRQILGQGPELLVQFQDESVVDDSQLPKDRFSAERLKGVDSTLKIQPAELGDSAMYLCASSFTTGSYEQYFGPGTRLTVT.

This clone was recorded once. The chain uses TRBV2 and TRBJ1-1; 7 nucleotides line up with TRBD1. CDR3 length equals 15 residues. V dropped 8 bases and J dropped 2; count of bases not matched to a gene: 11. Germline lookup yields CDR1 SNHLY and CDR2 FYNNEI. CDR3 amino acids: CASRRSQGSNTEAFF. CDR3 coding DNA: TGTGCCAGCCGACGCTCACAGGGGTCAAACACTGAAGCTTTCTTT.

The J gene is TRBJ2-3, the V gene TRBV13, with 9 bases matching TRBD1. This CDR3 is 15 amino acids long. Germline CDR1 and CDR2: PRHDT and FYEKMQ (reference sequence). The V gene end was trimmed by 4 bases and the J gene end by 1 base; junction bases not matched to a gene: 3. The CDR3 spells CASSWTGAGTDTQYF. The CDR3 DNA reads TGTGCCAGCAGCTGGACAGGGGCGGGCACAGATACGCAGTATTTT.

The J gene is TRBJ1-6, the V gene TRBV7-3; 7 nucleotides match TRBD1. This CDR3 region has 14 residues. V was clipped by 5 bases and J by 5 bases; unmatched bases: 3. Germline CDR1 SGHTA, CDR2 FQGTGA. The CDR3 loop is CASSRGGDNSPLHF. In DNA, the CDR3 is TGTGCCAGCAGCCGAGGGGGCGATAATTCACCCCTCCACTTT.

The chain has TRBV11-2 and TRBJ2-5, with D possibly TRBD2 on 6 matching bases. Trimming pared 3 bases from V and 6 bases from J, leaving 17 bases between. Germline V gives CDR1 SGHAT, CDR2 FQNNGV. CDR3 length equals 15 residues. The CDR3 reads CASSFSGGSGKTQYF. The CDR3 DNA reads TGTGCCAGCAGCTTTTCTGGTGGTAGCGGAAAGACCCAGTACTTC.

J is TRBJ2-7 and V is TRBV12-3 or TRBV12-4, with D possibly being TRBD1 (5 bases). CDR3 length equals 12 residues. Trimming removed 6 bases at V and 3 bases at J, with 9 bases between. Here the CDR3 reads CASRRQHYEQYF. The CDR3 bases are TGTGCCAGCAGGCGACAGCACTACGAGCAGTACTTC.

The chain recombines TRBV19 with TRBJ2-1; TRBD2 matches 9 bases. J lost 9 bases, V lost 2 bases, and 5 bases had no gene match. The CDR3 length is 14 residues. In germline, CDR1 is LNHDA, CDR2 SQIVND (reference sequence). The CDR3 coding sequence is TGTGCCAGTAGTATAAGGAGACTAGCGGTTGAGCAGTTCTTC. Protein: CASSIRRLAVEQFF.

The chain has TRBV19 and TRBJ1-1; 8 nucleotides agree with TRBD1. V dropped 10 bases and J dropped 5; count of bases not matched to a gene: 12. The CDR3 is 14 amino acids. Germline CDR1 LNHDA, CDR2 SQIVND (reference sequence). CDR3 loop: CATGQGVGNTEAFF. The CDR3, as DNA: TGTGCCACCGGACAGGGTGTAGGTAATACTGAAGCTTTCTTT. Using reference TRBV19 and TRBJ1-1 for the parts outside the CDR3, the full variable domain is DGGITQSPKYLFRKEGQNVTLSCEQNLNHDAMYWYRQDPGQGLRLIYYSQIVNDFQKGDIAEGYSVSREKKESFPLTVTSAQKNPTAFYLCATGQGVGNTEAFFGQGTRLTVV.

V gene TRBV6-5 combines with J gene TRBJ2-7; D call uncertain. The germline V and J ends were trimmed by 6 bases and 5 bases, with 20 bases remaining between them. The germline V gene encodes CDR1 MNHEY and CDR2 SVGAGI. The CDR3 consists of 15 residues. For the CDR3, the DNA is TGTGCCAGCAGGAGCAGGTATGGAAGACCCCACGAGCAGTACTTC. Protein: CASRSRYGRPHEQYF.

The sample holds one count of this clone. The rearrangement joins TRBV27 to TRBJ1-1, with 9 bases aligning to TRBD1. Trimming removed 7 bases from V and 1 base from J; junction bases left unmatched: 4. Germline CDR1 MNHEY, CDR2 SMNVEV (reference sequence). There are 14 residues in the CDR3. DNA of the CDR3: TGTGCCAGCACCCGGACAGGGGCGAACACTGAAGCTTTCTTT. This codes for CASTRTGANTEAFF.

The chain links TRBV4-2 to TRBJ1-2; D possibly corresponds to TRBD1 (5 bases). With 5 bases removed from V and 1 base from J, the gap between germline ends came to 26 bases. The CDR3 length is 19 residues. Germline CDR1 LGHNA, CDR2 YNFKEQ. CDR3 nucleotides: TGTGCCAGCAGCTCCCTCGCACCGAGACAGCTTCCTTTTAACTATGGCTACACCTTC. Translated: CASSSLAPRQLPFNYGYTF.

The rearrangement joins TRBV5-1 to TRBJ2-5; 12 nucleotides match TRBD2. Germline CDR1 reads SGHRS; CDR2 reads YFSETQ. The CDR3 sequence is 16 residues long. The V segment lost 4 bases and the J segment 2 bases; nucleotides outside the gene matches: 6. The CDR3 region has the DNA TGCGCCAGCAGCCCCGGGGGACTAGCGGGTCAAGAGACCCAGTACTTC. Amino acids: CASSPGGLAGQETQYF.

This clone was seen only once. Here the CDR3 DNA reads TGTGCCAGCAGCCCCGGGGGTTTATGGCAGTACTTC. Its translation is CASSPGGLWQYF. This chain joins TRBV11-2 and TRBJ2-7; weak D call: TRBD2 (6 bases). V lost 5 bases to trimming and J lost 9 bases, with 14 bases between them. Per germline, CDR1 SGHAT and CDR2 FQNNGV. The CDR3 totals 12 residues.

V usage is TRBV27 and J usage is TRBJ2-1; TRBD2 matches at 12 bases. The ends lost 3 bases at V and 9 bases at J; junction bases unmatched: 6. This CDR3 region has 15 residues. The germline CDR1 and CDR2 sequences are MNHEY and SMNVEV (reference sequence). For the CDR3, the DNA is TGTGCCAGCAGTTTTGGTCTAGCGGGAGGGAGTGAGCAGTTCTTC. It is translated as CASSFGLAGGSEQFF.

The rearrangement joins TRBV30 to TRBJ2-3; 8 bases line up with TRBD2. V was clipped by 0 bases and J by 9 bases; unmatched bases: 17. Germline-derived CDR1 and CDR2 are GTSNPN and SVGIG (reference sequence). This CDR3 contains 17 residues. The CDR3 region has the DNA TGTGCCTGGAGTGTACTTTGGGGTGGCGGGGGGACCCAGACGCAGTATTTT. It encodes CAWSVLWGGGGTQTQYF.

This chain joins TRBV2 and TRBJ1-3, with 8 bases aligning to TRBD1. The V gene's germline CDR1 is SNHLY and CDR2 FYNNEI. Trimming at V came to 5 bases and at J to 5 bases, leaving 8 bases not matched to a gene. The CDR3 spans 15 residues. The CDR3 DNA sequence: TGTGCCAGCAGTCGGAGACAGGGGAATAGAAACACCATATATTTT. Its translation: CASSRRQGNRNTIYF.

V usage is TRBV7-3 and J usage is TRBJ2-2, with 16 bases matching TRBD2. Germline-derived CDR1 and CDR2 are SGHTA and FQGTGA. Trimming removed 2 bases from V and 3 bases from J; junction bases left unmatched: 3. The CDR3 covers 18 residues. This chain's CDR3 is CASSLPGLAGGDTGELFF. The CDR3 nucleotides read TGTGCCAGCAGCTTACCGGGACTAGCGGGAGGGGACACCGGGGAGCTGTTTTTT.

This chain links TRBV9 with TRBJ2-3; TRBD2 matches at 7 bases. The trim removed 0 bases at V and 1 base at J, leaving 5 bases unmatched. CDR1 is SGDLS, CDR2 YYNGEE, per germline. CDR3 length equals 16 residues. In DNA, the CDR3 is TGTGCCAGCAGCGTAGAACTCGCGGGAGGCACAGATACGCAGTATTTT. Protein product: CASSVELAGGTDTQYF. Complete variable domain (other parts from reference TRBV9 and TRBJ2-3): DSGVTQTPKHLITATGQRVTLRCSPRSGDLSVYWYQQSLDQGLQFLIQYYNGEERAKGNILERFSAQQFPDLHSELNLSSLELGDSALYFCASSVELAGGTDTQYFGPGTRLTVL.

The CDR3 protein is CASSLGGTGGQPQHF. The CDR3 DNA reads TGTGCCAGCAGTTTAGGGGGGACAGGGGGTCAGCCCCAGCATTTT. V and J are TRBV28 and TRBJ1-5; 11 bases line up with TRBD1. The V and J ends lost 2 bases and 6 bases, in that order; junction bases with no gene match: 3. The CDR3 contains 15 residues. Germline CDR1 and CDR2: MDHEN and SYDVKM. The full variable domain, with the rest looked up from reference TRBV28 and TRBJ1-5, is DVKVTQSSRYLVKRTGEKVFLECVQDMDHENMFWYRQDPGLGLRLIYFSYDVKMKEKGDIPEGYSVSREKKERFSLILESASTNQTSMYLCASSLGGTGGQPQHFGDGTRLSIL.

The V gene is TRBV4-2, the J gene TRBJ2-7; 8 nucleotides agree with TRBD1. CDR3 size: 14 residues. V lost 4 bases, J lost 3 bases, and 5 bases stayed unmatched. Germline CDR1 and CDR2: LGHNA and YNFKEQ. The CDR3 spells CASSRGTGGYEQYF. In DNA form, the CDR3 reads TGTGCCAGCAGCCGAGGTACAGGGGGCTACGAGCAGTACTTC.